Only one count was recorded for the clone carrying this TCR beta chain. Distinct nucleotide sequences in the sample also encode this CDR3. Profiling relied on immunoSEQ multiplex PCR, and the TCRdb table lists in-frame clones only, not all of them. The sample consists of about 1.1 million clones, approximately 75% of them appearing once. This entry is derived from a study of shared clonotypes between healthy human individuals. The length of the CDR3 is 15 residues. The trim removed 6 bases at V and 4 bases at J, leaving 4 bases unmatched. The V gene's germline CDR1 is SNHLY and CDR2 FYNNEI. Sequencing used memory CD4+ T cells from PBMCs. Subset denoted: CD45RA-negative fraction. The chain carries TRBV2 and TRBJ2-1; 12 bases agree with TRBD2. This clonotype was sampled from a man aged 18 to 30 in good health. Some clones in this sample may be carry-over from other donors' samples. The CDR3 DNA reads TGTGCCAGCAGGGAGACTAGCGGGAGTTACAATGAGCAGTTCTTC. It encodes CASRETSGSYNEQFF. Full variable domain (outside the CDR3, taken from reference TRBV2 and TRBJ2-1): EPEVTQTPSHQVTQMGQEVILRCVPISNHLYFYWYRQILGQKVEFLVSFYNNEISEKSEIFDDQFSVERPDGSNFTLKIRSTKLEDSAMYFCASRETSGSYNEQFFGPGTRLTVL.